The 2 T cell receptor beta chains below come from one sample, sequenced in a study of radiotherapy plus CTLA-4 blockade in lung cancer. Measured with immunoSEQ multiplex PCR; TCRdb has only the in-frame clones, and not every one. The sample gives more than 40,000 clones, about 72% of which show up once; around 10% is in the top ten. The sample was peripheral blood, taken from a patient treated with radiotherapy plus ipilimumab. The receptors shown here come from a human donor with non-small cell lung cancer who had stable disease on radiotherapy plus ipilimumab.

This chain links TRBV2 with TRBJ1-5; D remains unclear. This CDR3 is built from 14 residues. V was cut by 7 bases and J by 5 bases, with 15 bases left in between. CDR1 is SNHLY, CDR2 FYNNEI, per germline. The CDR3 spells CASTSRWSDQPQHF. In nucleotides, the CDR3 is TGTGCCAGCACTAGCAGGTGGTCCGATCAGCCCCAGCATTTT. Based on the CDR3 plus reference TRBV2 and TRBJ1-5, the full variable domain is EPEVTQTPSHQVTQMGQEVILRCVPISNHLYFYWYRQILGQKVEFLVSFYNNEISEKSEIFDDQFSVERPDGSNFTLKIRSTKLEDSAMYFCASTSRWSDQPQHFGDGTRLSIL.

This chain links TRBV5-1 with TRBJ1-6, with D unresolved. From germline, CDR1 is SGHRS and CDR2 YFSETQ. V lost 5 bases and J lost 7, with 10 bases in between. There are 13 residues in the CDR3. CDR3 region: CASRVGENSPLHF. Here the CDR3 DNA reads TGCGCCAGCAGAGTGGGAGAAAATTCACCCCTCCACTTT.